This T cell receptor beta chain emerged from a study of blood T cell repertoires in COVID-19. Study background: COVID-19 samples, acute and convalescent, were from the United States, Italy and Spain. From T cells, B-cell-depleted T cells, or PBMCs came the material, which was cDNA or gDNA.

Authors' data handling: The authors estimated nucleated cell counts from reference gene primer amplification. Method: immunoSEQ multiplex PCR; TCRdb's copy keeps in-frame clones and lacks some. The V and J calls and clone size come from that table; D and trimming were worked out from the DNA. The sample has around 290,000 clones, roughly 90% seen once. Only a few counts were recorded for this clone. V gave up 3 bases and J gave up 5 bases, with 12 bases separating them. Germline-derived CDR1 and CDR2 are KGHDR and SFDVKD. This CDR3 contains 14 residues. The receptor was derived from a man aged 40-49 years with acute or convalescent COVID-19. The chain combines TRBV24-1 with TRBJ1-2, with D possibly being TRBD1 (5 bases). The source material was peripheral blood. For the CDR3, the DNA is TGTGCCACCAGTGATCCGGGACGGGAGTATGGCTACACCTTC. Translation gives CATSDPGREYGYTF.